The sequence of this T cell receptor beta chain was determined in a study of CD8 T cells in Susac syndrome. RNA totalling roughly 0.5 to 1 ug underwent reverse transcription with random hexamers. The authors amplified TCR beta CDR3 across 54 Vbeta and 13 Jbeta using immunoSEQ multiplex PCR. TCRdb re-called the immunoSEQ multiplex PCR reads with MiXCR, one entry per CDR3 protein. The sample has 250,000 to 350,000 distinct CDR3 sequences, approximately 84% seen once. The CDR3 extends over 14 amino acids. Per the germline V gene, CDR1 is LNHDA and CDR2 is SQIVND (reference sequence). V lost 2 bases, J lost 2 bases, and 9 bases lay in between.

This receptor was taken from a human donor with multiple sclerosis. The sequencing sample was made of CD8+ T cells from PBMCs. The chain joins TRBV19 to TRBJ1-2; TRBD1 might be the D (5 bases). The CDR3 here is CASSIIGTNYGYTF. The CDR3 nucleotides are TGTGCCAGTAGTATAATCGGGACGAACTATGGCTACACCTTC.